This record concerns one T cell receptor (beta chain) sequence. Its antigen is unidentified. Germline lookup yields CDR1 SQVTM and CDR2 ANQGSEA. The CDR3 loop spans 13 amino acids. UMI labels and 5' RACE were used to prepare the TRB cDNA libraries. Following a re-call of the 5' RACE reads, TCRdb has one entry per CDR3 protein and lacks DNA. The sample data list 45,000 to 65,000 distinct CDR3 sequences. The source of the sample is a study of CXCR3-negative and CXCR3-positive naive CD8 T cells. Study outcomes and limitations: Much lower diversity was found in memory CD8+ cells, while both naive subsets had comparably high diversity.

The clonotype was recovered from a human donor in good health. Some clones in this sample may be carry-over from other donors' samples. Sequencing was performed on naive CXCR3- CD8+ T cells from blood. Specified subset: CD45RO-CCR7+CD27+CD95- naive CD8+ T cells lacking CXCR3 (TNR3-). The J gene is TRBJ2-3, the V gene TRBV29-1; TCRdb proposes TRBD2, but this gene call is untestable without DNA. The CDR3 region is CSVNPADTDTQYF.